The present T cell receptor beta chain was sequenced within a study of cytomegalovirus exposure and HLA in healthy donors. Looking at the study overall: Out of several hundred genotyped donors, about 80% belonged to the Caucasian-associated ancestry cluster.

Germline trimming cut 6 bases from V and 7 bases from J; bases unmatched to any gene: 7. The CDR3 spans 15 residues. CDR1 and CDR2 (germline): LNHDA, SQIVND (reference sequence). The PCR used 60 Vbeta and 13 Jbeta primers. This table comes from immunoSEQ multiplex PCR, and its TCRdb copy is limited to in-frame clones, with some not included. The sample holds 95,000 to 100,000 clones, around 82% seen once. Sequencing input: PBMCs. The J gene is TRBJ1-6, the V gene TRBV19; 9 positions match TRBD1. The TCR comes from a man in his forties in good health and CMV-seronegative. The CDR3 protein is CASSTLGQGNSPLHF. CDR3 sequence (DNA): TGTGCCAGTAGCACCCTGGGACAGGGAAATTCACCCCTCCACTTT.